The present T cell receptor (beta chain) was sequenced within a study of shared clonotypes between healthy human individuals. Generated by immunoSEQ multiplex PCR, the TCRdb table keeps only in-frame clones and is missing some. The repertoire holds roughly 2.4 million clones, with around 95% as singletons. The clonotype originates from a young man in good health. The specimen sequenced was naive CD4+ T cells sorted from blood. Subset in this sample: CD45RA+ positively selected.

DNA for the CDR3: TGCGCCAGCAGTGATCCGTCCAACGGGATCGAGAATGGCTACACCTTC. Residues: CASSDPSNGIENGYTF. The chain combines TRBV10-2 with TRBJ1-2; no clear D gene. This CDR3 is 16 amino acids long. V lost 3 bases and J 6 bases, leaving 20 bases between the germline ends. CDR1 is WSHSY and CDR2 is SAAADI in the germline V gene.